The clone carrying this TCR beta chain was counted between two and nine times. The target antigen is unknown. The data are from a study of T-cell reconstitution after alpha-beta-depleted transplantation in children. Study-level findings and limits: Several patients had high TCRbeta diversity at day 60; it came from surviving recipient T cells and thymic progenitors. From newly produced T cells came most of the T-cell counts and diversity one year after transplant. There were reportedly several hundred expanded graft clones from which alpha-beta T cells came about two months after transplant.

CDR1 and CDR2 (germline): MNHNS, SASEGT. This CDR3 is 14 amino acids long. V was pared by 4 bases and J by 5 bases, with 12 bases between. Unique molecular identifiers were incorporated during preparation of the TCRbeta library. TCRdb re-called the PCR reads with MiXCR, one entry per CDR3 protein. The sample includes more than 90,000 distinct CDR3 sequences, about a tenth of them seen just once. This specimen consisted of PBMCs, obtained before TCRalphabeta/CD19-depleted stem cell transplant. The receptor comes from a boy aged 2 to 9 with acute lymphoblastic leukemia, due to receive a stem cell transplant. V is TRBV6-1 and J is TRBJ2-1; possibly TRBD1 for D (5 bases). The CDR3 DNA follows: TGTGCCAGCAGTGTAACGACAGCACACAATGAGCAGTTCTTC. It translates to CASSVTTAHNEQFF.